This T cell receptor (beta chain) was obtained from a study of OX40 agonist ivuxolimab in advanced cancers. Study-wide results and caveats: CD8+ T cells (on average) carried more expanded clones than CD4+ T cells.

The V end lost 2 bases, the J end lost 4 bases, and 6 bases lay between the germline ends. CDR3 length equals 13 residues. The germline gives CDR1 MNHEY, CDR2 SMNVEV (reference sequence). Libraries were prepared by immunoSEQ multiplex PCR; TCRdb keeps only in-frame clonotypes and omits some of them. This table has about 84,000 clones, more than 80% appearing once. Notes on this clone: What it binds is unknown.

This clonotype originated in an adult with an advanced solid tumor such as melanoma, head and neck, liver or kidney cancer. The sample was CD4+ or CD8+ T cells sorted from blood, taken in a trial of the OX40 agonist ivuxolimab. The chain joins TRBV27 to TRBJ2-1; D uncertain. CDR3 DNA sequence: TGTGCCAGCAGTTTACCCCCTTACAATGAGCAGTTCTTC. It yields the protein CASSLPPYNEQFF.